This T cell receptor (beta chain) originates from a study of response to subunit inactivated influenza vaccine. This clonotype was found a few times. What it binds is not known. A single record per CDR3 protein comes from TCRdb applying MiXCR to the RT-PCR reads. The profile shows under 850,000 distinct CDR3 sequences, around 20% of them singletons. The trim removed 4 bases at V and 7 bases at J, leaving 6 bases unmatched. The CDR3 consists of 14 residues. Germline assignment: CDR1 ENHRY and CDR2 SYGVKD. Study results and caveats: With each seasonal influenza vaccination, the authors suggested, few new T cells are recruited.

Sequencing used PBMCs from blood, obtained around 5 days after vaccination. This sequence was found in a man aged 45 to 65 who received an inactivated influenza vaccine. The gene calls are TRBV10-3 and TRBJ1-5, with TRBD1 matching 8 bases. DNA for the CDR3: TGTGCCATCAGTGCTCAGGGGGCAGGGCAGCCCCAGCATTTT. Encoded protein: CAISAQGAGQPQHF.